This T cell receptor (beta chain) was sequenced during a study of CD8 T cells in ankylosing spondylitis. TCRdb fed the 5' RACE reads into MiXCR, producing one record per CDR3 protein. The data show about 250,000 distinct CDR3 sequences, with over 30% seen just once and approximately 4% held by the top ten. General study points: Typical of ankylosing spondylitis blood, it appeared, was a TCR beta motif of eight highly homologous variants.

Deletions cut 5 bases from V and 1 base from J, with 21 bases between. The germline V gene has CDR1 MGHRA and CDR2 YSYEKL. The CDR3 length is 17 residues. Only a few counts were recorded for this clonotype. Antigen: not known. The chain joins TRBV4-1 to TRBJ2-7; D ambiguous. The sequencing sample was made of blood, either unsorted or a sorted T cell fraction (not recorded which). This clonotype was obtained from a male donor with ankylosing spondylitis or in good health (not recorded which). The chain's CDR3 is CASSSHWVGGDSYEQYF. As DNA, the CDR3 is TGCGCCAGCAGCTCGCATTGGGTGGGTGGCGATTCCTACGAGCAGTACTTC.